These T cell receptor beta chains were read from a single sample in a study of cytomegalovirus exposure and HLA in healthy donors. TCRdb's table, derived via immunoSEQ multiplex PCR, lists solely in-frame clones and lacks some. This table holds about 130,000 clones, 82% found once. The sample taken for sequencing was PBMCs. The receptors originated from a boy under 18 in good health and CMV-seronegative. CDR3s include the opening cysteine and the closing phenylalanine or tryptophan. The order of the fields is J gene, D gene, clone size, V gene, CDR3 protein, CDR3 DNA. D genes are given only for firm matches. Only part of the rows carry a size: once, few, many, or a class if the clone is expanded.

TRBJ2-2,-,-,TRBV6-5,CASSFHYTPGELFF,TGTGCCAGCAGCTTCCATTATACACCCGGGGAGCTGTTTTTT
TRBJ2-3,TRBD2,-,TRBV5-1,CASSLARTSGSSTDTQYF,TGCGCCAGCAGCTTGGCTCGGACTAGCGGGAGTAGTACAGATACGCAGTATTTT
TRBJ2-1,-,-,TRBV4-2,CASSQGGWVDEQFF,TGTGCCAGCAGCCAAGGAGGTTGGGTGGATGAGCAGTTCTTC
TRBJ2-3,TRBD2,once,TRBV19,CASSVASGRTDTQYF,TGTGCCAGTAGTGTGGCTAGCGGGAGGACAGATACGCAGTATTTT
TRBJ2-7,-,-,TRBV21-1,CASSKGRNSGGYYEQYF,TGTGCCAGCAGCAAAGGTAGAAATTCAGGGGGGTACTACGAGCAGTACTTC
TRBJ2-7,TRBD1,-,TRBV6-1,CASSEGDSSYEQYF,TGTGCCAGCAGTGAGGGGGACAGCTCCTACGAGCAGTACTTC
TRBJ1-2,TRBD1,few,TRBV5-1,CASSLEQGAFYGYTF,TGCGCCAGCAGCTTGGAACAGGGGGCGTTCTATGGCTACACCTTC
TRBJ2-3,TRBD2,-,TRBV30,CAWSSTGGDTQYF,TGTGCCTGGAGTTCAACGGGAGGAGATACGCAGTATTTT
TRBJ2-2,TRBD2,-,TRBV6-5,CVSSPSGTGELFF,TGTGTCAGCTCACCTAGCGGTACCGGGGAGCTGTTTTTT
TRBJ1-1,-,-,TRBV6-5,CASSHPLRNTEAFF,TGTGCCAGCAGTCACCCCTTGAGGAACACTGAAGCTTTCTTT
TRBJ2-7,TRBD2,-,TRBV9,CASSAGLAGYEQYF,TGTGCCAGCAGCGCCGGACTAGCGGGATACGAGCAGTACTTC
TRBJ1-1,-,-,TRBV30,CAWRRHMNTEAFF,TGTGCCTGGAGGCGGCATATGAACACTGAAGCTTTCTTT
TRBJ2-1,-,-,TRBV13,CASSPPTGSYNEQFF,TGTGCCAGCAGCCCACCTACGGGGTCCTACAATGAGCAGTTCTTC
TRBJ2-3,-,-,TRBV30,CAWTRGQDTQYF,TGTGCCTGGACGCGGGGTCAAGATACGCAGTATTTT
TRBJ2-7,-,-,TRBV7-2,CASSLTPGVGDYEQYF,TGTGCCAGCAGCCTCACCCCCGGGGTGGGAGACTACGAGCAGTACTTC
TRBJ1-1,TRBD1,-,TRBV5-1,CASSWGTGGTNTEAFF,TGCGCCAGCAGCTGGGGGACAGGGGGCACGAACACTGAAGCTTTCTTT
TRBJ1-5,-,-,TRBV19,CASSTQINQPQHF,TGTGCCAGTAGTACCCAGATTAATCAGCCCCAGCATTTT
TRBJ2-7,TRBD2,-,TRBV7-9,CASSFGPAGDHEQYF,TGTGCCAGCAGCTTCGGACCAGCGGGAGACCACGAGCAGTACTTC
TRBJ2-2,-,-,TRBV6-4,CASSDFSGELFF,TGTGCCAGCAGTGATTTTAGCGGGGAGCTGTTTTTT
TRBJ1-1,-,once,TRBV7-9,CASSWGRNTEAFF,TGTGCCAGCAGTTGGGGCCGGAACACTGAAGCTTTCTTT
TRBJ2-1,TRBD2,-,TRBV25-1,CASSESLAVNNEQFF,TGTGCCAGCAGTGAATCCCTAGCGGTGAACAATGAGCAGTTCTTC
TRBJ2-5,TRBD2,-,TRBV15,CATSSRLAETQYF,TGTGCCACCAGCAGCCGACTAGCGGAGACCCAGTACTTC
TRBJ1-3,-,-,TRBV30,CAWSGVGNTIYF,TGTGCCTGGAGTGGAGTTGGAAACACCATATATTTT
TRBJ2-2,-,-,TRBV11-3,CASSLVAGSGELFF,TGTGCCAGCAGCTTAGTGGCGGGGAGCGGGGAGCTGTTTTTT
TRBJ2-2,-,-,TRBV13,CASSQERETAGELFF,TGTGCCAGCAGCCAAGAGAGGGAGACCGCCGGGGAGCTGTTTTTT
TRBJ2-5,-,-,TRBV7-9,CASSLGSQETQYF,TGTGCCAGCAGCTTAGGGAGCCAAGAGACCCAGTACTTC
TRBJ2-7,-,-,TRBV4-1,CASSQGSGYEQYF,TGCGCCAGCAGCCAAGGCAGCGGGTACGAGCAGTACTTC
TRBJ1-3,-,-,TRBV30,CAWSTGTRTIYF,TGTGCCTGGAGTACTGGGACTCGCACCATATATTTT
TRBJ2-5,-,-,TRBV30,CAWVAENSGETQYF,TGTGCCTGGGTGGCAGAGAACAGCGGAGAGACCCAGTACTTC
TRBJ2-3,-,few,TRBV2,CASSAERADTQYF,TGTGCCAGCAGTGCTGAGAGAGCAGATACGCAGTATTTT
TRBJ2-1,-,-,TRBV19,CASSPRVSYNEQFF,TGTGCCAGTAGTCCTCGGGTCTCCTACAATGAGCAGTTCTTC